These T cell receptor beta chains were read from a single sample in a study of shared clonotypes between healthy human individuals. TCRdb keeps only in-frame clones here, not all; method: immunoSEQ multiplex PCR. The repertoire includes some 2.1 million clones, 85% to 95% of them detected once, and about 1.1% sits in the top ten. Input material: naive CD8+ T cells sorted from blood. All receptors come from a man between 18 and 29 years old in good health. Both conserved end residues are part of each CDR3. The order of the fields is clone size, V gene, J gene, D gene, CDR3 protein, CDR3 DNA. D genes are given only for firm matches. Only some rows state a clone size, as once, few, many or a class for expanded clones.

.,TRBV30,TRBJ1-6,TRBD1,CAWSASGTGADSPLHF,TGTGCCTGGAGTGCCTCCGGGACAGGGGCCGATTCACCCCTCCACTTT
few,TRBV6-5,TRBJ1-6,.,CASSLRDTIPPLHF,TGTGCCAGCAGTCTCCGGGACACCATTCCACCCCTCCACTTT
.,TRBV7-2,TRBJ2-5,.,CASSPFRGSRQTYQETQYF,TGTGCCAGCAGCCCCTTTCGAGGTAGCCGCCAAACGTACCAAGAGACCCAGTACTTC
.,TRBV5-6,TRBJ2-1,.,CASSLVQIYNEQFF,TGTGCCAGCAGCTTGGTCCAGATATACAATGAGCAGTTCTTC
.,TRBV5-4,TRBJ1-5,.,CASSWENQPQHF,TGTGCCAGCAGCTGGGAGAATCAGCCCCAGCATTTT
.,TRBV18,TRBJ2-1,.,CASSPSVSSYNEQFF,TGTGCCAGCTCACCATCCGTGAGCTCCTACAATGAGCAGTTCTTC
.,TRBV10-3,TRBJ1-3,.,CAIQGNLNTIYF,TGTGCCATCCAAGGGAACTTAAACACCATATATTTT
.,TRBV5-6,TRBJ2-1,.,CASSVQGGYNEQFF,TGTGCCAGCAGCGTGCAGGGGGGCTACAATGAGCAGTTCTTC
.,TRBV4-1,TRBJ2-5,.,CASSQEGMVGQETQYF,TGCGCCAGCAGCCAAGAAGGGATGGTAGGACAAGAGACCCAGTACTTC
once,TRBV5-4,TRBJ2-5,TRBD1,CASSPGTGGRETQYF,TGTGCCAGCAGCCCCGGGACAGGGGGCCGAGAGACCCAGTACTTC
.,TRBV4-3,TRBJ2-7,TRBD1,CASSQDQGTGGYEQYF,TGCGCCAGCAGCCAAGATCAAGGGACAGGGGGTTACGAGCAGTACTTC
.,TRBV5-1,TRBJ1-3,.,CASSGGIPSSGNTIYF,TGCGCCAGCTCGGGGGGAATTCCAAGCTCTGGAAACACCATATATTTT
.,TRBV5-1,TRBJ2-3,TRBD2,CASSSRGIAGTDTQYF,TGCGCCAGCAGCTCACGGGGGATAGCGGGGACAGATACGCAGTATTTT
.,TRBV28,TRBJ2-3,.,CASIMGGTSTDTQYF,TGTGCCAGCATCATGGGCGGGACTAGCACAGATACGCAGTATTTT
.,TRBV28,TRBJ2-6,TRBD1,CASSSLNRGFTLSGANVLTF,TGTGCCAGCAGTTCACTAAACAGGGGGTTTACCCTGTCTGGGGCCAACGTCCTGACTTTC
.,TRBV6-1,TRBJ2-5,.,CASSELGLGQSGETQYF,TGTGCCAGCAGTGAACTCGGACTCGGACAGTCGGGAGAGACCCAGTACTTC
.,TRBV5-6,TRBJ2-7,.,CASSLVSGISYEQYF,TGTGCCAGCAGCCTGGTTAGCGGAATCTCCTACGAGCAGTACTTC
.,TRBV10-3,TRBJ2-6,.,CAISPNSGANVLAF,TGTGCCATCAGTCCCAACTCTGGGGCCAACGTCCTGGCTTTC
.,TRBV10-2,TRBJ2-6,.,CASSEMGSGANVLTF,TGCGCCAGCAGTGAGATGGGCTCTGGGGCCAACGTCCTGACTTTC
.,TRBV5-6,TRBJ1-1,.,CASSLVGLTEAFF,TGTGCCAGCAGCTTGGTGGGGTTGACTGAAGCTTTCTTT
.,TRBV28,TRBJ2-7,TRBD1,CASSLYTGEPSYEQYF,TGTGCCAGCAGTCTCTATACAGGGGAACCCTCCTACGAGCAGTACTTC
.,TRBV6-1,TRBJ1-2,.,CASSEEETWLGYGYTF,TGTGCCAGCAGTGAAGAGGAGACATGGCTCGGCTATGGCTACACCTTC
.,TRBV28,TRBJ2-1,TRBD2,CASRRLADSSNNEQFF,TGTGCCAGCAGAAGACTAGCGGACTCGAGTAACAATGAGCAGTTCTTC
.,TRBV14,TRBJ2-7,TRBD1,CASSPRWGQRDYEQYF,TGTGCCAGCAGCCCCCGGTGGGGACAGCGAGACTACGAGCAGTACTTC
once,TRBV6-1,TRBJ1-6,.,CASSSGDSYNSPLHF,TGTGCCAGCAGCTCGGGGGACTCCTATAATTCACCCCTCCACTTT
few,TRBV2,TRBJ2-7,TRBD2,CASRLNSGSLYEQYF,TGTGCCAGCAGGCTAAATAGCGGGAGTCTCTACGAGCAGTACTTC
.,TRBV4-1,TRBJ1-2,.,CASSQGLALGYTF,TGCGCCAGCAGCCAGGGACTCGCGCTTGGCTACACCTTC
.,TRBV9,TRBJ2-3,.,CASSYRESTDTQYF,TGTGCCAGCAGCTACCGGGAAAGCACAGATACGCAGTATTTT
once,TRBV11-2,TRBJ2-1,.,CASSLGYGEQFF,TGTGCCAGCAGCTTAGGGTATGGGGAGCAGTTCTTC
.,TRBV5-4,TRBJ2-7,.,CASSFQGGSYEQYF,TGTGCCAGCAGCTTCCAAGGGGGCTCCTACGAGCAGTACTTC
once,TRBV27,TRBJ2-7,TRBD1,CASSPGQNYEQYF,TGTGCCAGCAGTCCGGGACAGAACTACGAGCAGTACTTC
.,TRBV7-9,TRBJ2-7,.,CASSGTGTASYEQYF,TGTGCCAGCAGCGGGACCGGGACCGCTTCCTACGAGCAGTACTTC
.,TRBV7-8,TRBJ2-1,.,CASSLPLPAHNEQFF,TGTGCCAGCAGCTTACCCCTTCCGGCCCACAATGAGCAGTTCTTC
.,TRBV5-8,TRBJ1-5,.,CASQIQGSQPQHF,TGTGCCAGCCAGATTCAGGGGTCTCAGCCCCAGCATTTT
.,TRBV6-6,TRBJ2-5,.,CATYQETQYF,TGTGCCACTTACCAAGAGACCCAGTACTTC
.,TRBV27,TRBJ2-3,TRBD1,CASKYQGAADTQYF,TGTGCCAGCAAGTACCAGGGGGCGGCTGATACGCAGTATTTT
.,TRBV4-3,TRBJ2-2,.,CASSQGGATGELFF,TGCGCCAGCAGCCAAGGGGGGGCGACCGGGGAGCTGTTTTTT
.,TRBV19,TRBJ2-3,TRBD2,CASSPSGRADTQYF,TGTGCCAGTAGTCCTAGCGGGAGGGCAGATACGCAGTATTTT
.,TRBV7-9,TRBJ2-7,.,CASSLAGQSVYEQYF,TGTGCCAGCAGCTTAGCTGGCCAGTCCGTTTACGAGCAGTACTTC
once,TRBV25-1,TRBJ2-5,.,CASSEYDLQETQYF,TGTGCCAGCAGTGAATATGACCTCCAAGAGACCCAGTACTTC
.,TRBV13,TRBJ2-7,TRBD2,CASSLGASGRAEEQYF,TGTGCCAGCAGCTTAGGGGCTAGCGGGAGGGCCGAGGAGCAGTACTTC
.,TRBV11-2,TRBJ1-1,TRBD1,CASSDPGQGNTEAFF,TGTGCCAGCAGCGATCCGGGACAGGGGAACACTGAAGCTTTCTTT
.,TRBV27,TRBJ2-3,TRBD2,CATKRGTSGTDTQYF,TGTGCCACCAAGCGGGGGACTAGCGGCACAGATACGCAGTATTTT
.,TRBV7-3,TRBJ1-3,.,CASSIQATWDTIYF,TGTGCCAGCAGCATACAGGCGACATGGGACACCATATATTTT
.,TRBV27,TRBJ1-5,.,CASSLVGGNQPQHF,TGTGCCAGCAGTTTAGTGGGGGGCAATCAGCCCCAGCATTTT
.,TRBV7-9,TRBJ1-1,.,CASSFGGDNTEAFF,TGTGCCAGCAGCTTTGGAGGAGACAACACTGAAGCTTTCTTT
.,TRBV9,TRBJ2-1,TRBD2,CASSLTGLDEQFF,TGTGCCAGCAGCCTAACAGGACTAGATGAGCAGTTCTTC
.,TRBV30,TRBJ2-3,.,CAWSVGRAFADTQYF,TGTGCCTGGAGTGTAGGACGAGCGTTTGCAGATACGCAGTATTTT
.,TRBV27,TRBJ1-4,.,CASKAGFENEKLFF,TGTGCCAGCAAGGCAGGGTTTGAGAATGAAAAACTGTTTTTT
.,TRBV7-8,TRBJ1-1,.,CASSLEYESNTEAFF,TGTGCCAGCAGCTTAGAGTACGAATCGAACACTGAAGCTTTCTTT
.,TRBV27,TRBJ2-2,.,CASSLSVNTGELFF,TGTGCCAGCAGTTTATCGGTAAACACCGGGGAGCTGTTTTTT
.,TRBV28,TRBJ2-7,.,CASAGQYRYEQYF,TGTGCCAGCGCGGGACAGTATAGGTACGAGCAGTACTTC
.,TRBV6-5,TRBJ1-4,.,CASSGTATNEKLFF,TGTGCCAGCAGTGGGACCGCAACTAATGAAAAACTGTTTTTT
.,TRBV7-7,TRBJ2-1,TRBD2,CASSPAGFSEQFF,TGTGCTAGCAGCCCAGCGGGGTTTTCTGAGCAGTTCTTC
.,TRBV4-1,TRBJ2-3,TRBD2,CASSQVVAGGPGDTQYF,TGCGCCAGCAGCCAAGTCGTCGCGGGAGGGCCTGGAGATACGCAGTATTTT
.,TRBV11-2,TRBJ2-7,.,CASSLVRPVGSLSAEQYF,TGTGCCAGCAGCTTAGTCCGTCCGGTCGGCTCGCTTTCTGCCGAGCAGTACTTC
.,TRBV7-9,TRBJ1-4,.,CASSLAEFGREKLFF,TGTGCCAGCAGCTTAGCAGAATTCGGGCGGGAAAAACTGTTTTTT